These 11 T cell receptor beta chains share one sample of origin, sequenced in a study of cytomegalovirus exposure and HLA in healthy donors. This PCR relied on a set of 60 Vbeta primers and 13 Jbeta primers. TCRdb's table, derived via immunoSEQ multiplex PCR, lists solely in-frame clones and lacks some. This table holds around 130,000 clones. Sequencing was performed on PBMCs. The receptor set was obtained from a woman between 40 and 50 years old in good health and CMV-seronegative.

The chain links TRBV7-3 to TRBJ1-1; TRBD1 is a possible D gene (5 bases). CDR1 is SGHTA, CDR2 FQGTGA, per germline. This CDR3 is built from 13 residues. V gave up 3 bases and J gave up 4 bases, with 9 bases separating them. CDR3 bases: TGTGCCAGCAGCTTGTTAGGGGCCACTGAAGCTTTCTTT. It yields the protein CASSLLGATEAFF.

This chain joins TRBV9 and TRBJ1-2; tentative D call: TRBD1 (6 bases). V lost 0 bases, J lost 2 bases, and 11 bases lay in between. This CDR3 region has 15 residues. Germline CDR1 SGDLS, CDR2 YYNGEE. CDR3 sequence: CASSVETGPNYGYTF. As DNA, the CDR3 is TGTGCCAGCAGCGTAGAGACAGGCCCCAACTATGGCTACACCTTC. Based on the CDR3 plus reference TRBV9 and TRBJ1-2, the full variable domain is DSGVTQTPKHLITATGQRVTLRCSPRSGDLSVYWYQQSLDQGLQFLIQYYNGEERAKGNILERFSAQQFPDLHSELNLSSLELGDSALYFCASSVETGPNYGYTFGSGTRLTVV.

About this clone: This sample also contains other DNA sequences that code for the same CDR3. The chain joins TRBV18 to TRBJ2-5; D gene uncertain. The CDR3 totals 12 residues. Germline assignment: CDR1 KGHSH and CDR2 LQKENI. Trimming cost V 3 bases and J 2 bases, with 4 bases left between them. The CDR3 sequence is CASSPIQETQYF. CDR3 nucleotides: TGTGCCAGCTCACCCATTCAAGAGACCCAGTACTTC.

The chain combines TRBV2 with TRBJ1-1, with D maybe TRBD1 (6 bases). The V end was cut by 10 bases, the J end by 0 bases, with 12 bases between. This CDR3 has 13 residues. Germline CDR1 SNHLY, CDR2 FYNNEI. DNA for the CDR3: TGTGCCACTTCGGGACAAATGAACACTGAAGCTTTCTTT. Translated, it gives CATSGQMNTEAFF.

The genes are TRBV6-5 and TRBJ2-7, with 8 bases lining up with TRBD2. Unmatched junction bases numbered 10, after V lost 6 bases and J lost 3 bases. CDR1 MNHEY and CDR2 SVGAGI come from the germline V gene. The CDR3 runs to 15 residues. The CDR3 loop reads CASRPGGSGVYEQYF. CDR3 coding DNA: TGTGCCAGCAGACCCGGTGGTAGCGGGGTCTACGAGCAGTACTTC.

The chain couples TRBV5-1 to TRBJ1-1; 9 nucleotides line up with TRBD1. The CDR3 runs 14 residues. Germline CDR1 and CDR2: SGHRS and YFSETQ. V dropped 6 bases and J dropped 1; count of bases not matched to a gene: 4. The CDR3: CASTRTGANTEAFF. The CDR3 nucleotides read TGCGCCAGCACACGGACAGGGGCGAACACTGAAGCTTTCTTT. Supplemented by reference TRBV5-1 and TRBJ1-1, the full variable domain reads KAGVTQTPRYLIKTRGQQVTLSCSPISGHRSVSWYQQTPGQGLQFLFEYFSETQRNKGNFPGRFSGRQFSNSRSEMNVSTLELGDSALYLCASTRTGANTEAFFGQGTRLTVV.

V gene TRBV11-2 combines with J gene TRBJ2-5; the match to TRBD2 covers 12 bases. The CDR3 consists of 16 residues. Germline assignment: CDR1 SGHAT and CDR2 FQNNGV. Trimming removed 5 bases from V and 5 bases from J; junction bases left unmatched: 9. Here the CDR3 reads CASSESTSGGLETQYF. CDR3 nucleotide sequence: TGTGCCAGCAGCGAATCGACTAGCGGGGGTCTGGAGACCCAGTACTTC.

The rearrangement links TRBV27 to TRBJ2-3; 12 nucleotides align to TRBD2. J lost 4 bases, V lost 5 bases, and 1 base had no gene match. Per the germline V gene, CDR1 is MNHEY and CDR2 is SMNVEV (reference sequence). This CDR3 region has 14 residues. CDR3 DNA sequence: TGTGCCAGCAGTCTAGCGGGGGGGCCAGATACGCAGTATTTT. Protein product: CASSLAGGPDTQYF.

The rearrangement links TRBV19 to TRBJ1-4; D is uncertain. V lost 10 bases to trimming and J lost 7 bases, with 19 bases between them. Germline V gene sequence: CDR1 LNHDA, CDR2 SQIVND (reference sequence). The CDR3 spans 14 residues. The CDR3 DNA follows: TGTGCCACCCGAACGCTCGGGAAGGGTGAAAAACTGTTTTTT. Translation gives CATRTLGKGEKLFF.

The chain uses TRBV19 and TRBJ2-7, with 7 bases fitting TRBD1. The CDR3 consists of 14 residues. The junction had 7 bases not matched to a gene; V was cut back by 5 bases and J by 3 bases. CDR1 is LNHDA and CDR2 is SQIVND in the germline V gene (reference sequence). Here the CDR3 DNA reads TGTGCCAGTAGTGCTACGACAGGGAGCTACGAGCAGTACGTC. Its translation is CASSATTGSYEQYV.

CDR3 bases: TGTGCCAGTAGTATGGCACCGAACACTGAAGCTTTCTTT. This encodes CASSMAPNTEAFF. V usage is TRBV19 and J usage is TRBJ1-1; D unclear. The CDR3 has 13 amino acids. V was cut by 3 bases and J by 1 base, with 6 bases left in between. CDR1 is LNHDA, CDR2 SQIVND, per germline (reference sequence).